Below, 13 T cell receptor beta chains from the same sample are listed, as sequenced in a study of shared clonotypes between healthy human individuals. Sequencing was performed with immunoSEQ multiplex PCR; in TCRdb, only in-frame clones are kept and a portion is missing. The table records 490,000 or so clones, roughly 85% of them present only once. The sample comprised PBMCs. The receptors were gathered from a woman in her forties in good health. Some clones in this sample may be carry-over from other donors' samples.

This chain connects TRBV5-6 to TRBJ2-7; no definite D call. The CDR3 loop spans 12 amino acids. Deletions cut 5 bases from V and 3 bases from J, with 9 bases between. Germline CDR1 and CDR2: SGHDT and YYEEEE. CDR3: CASSRTNYEQYF. The CDR3 region has the DNA TGTGCCAGCAGTCGGACGAACTACGAGCAGTACTTC.

This chain connects TRBV11-2 to TRBJ2-1, with D perhaps TRBD2 (6 bases). The ends were cut back, 1 base at V and 4 bases at J, with 11 bases in the middle. This CDR3 region has 15 residues. Per germline, CDR1 SGHAT and CDR2 FQNNGV. The CDR3 protein is CASSLAPGLYNEQFF. The CDR3 DNA is TGTGCCAGCAGCTTAGCCCCGGGACTTTACAATGAGCAGTTCTTC.

The genes are TRBV5-4 and TRBJ1-2; 11 positions agree with TRBD1. Germline CDR1 is SGHNT and CDR2 is YYREEE (reference sequence). This CDR3 is 16 amino acids long. The ends lost 4 bases at V and 6 bases at J; junction bases unmatched: 11. The CDR3 nucleotides read TGTGCCAGCAGCCGCTTCTCCGGGACAGGGGGGGATGGCTACACCTTC. Translation: CASSRFSGTGGDGYTF.

As for this clone: This specimen includes other DNA sequences encoding the same CDR3. In DNA form, the CDR3 reads TGTGCCAGCTCCCCGAGGGGGGGCGGGGAGCTGTTTTTT. It codes for CASSPRGGGELFF. The rearrangement links TRBV6-6 to TRBJ2-2, with D possibly TRBD2 on 7 matching bases. Germline V lookup: CDR1 MNHNY, CDR2 SVGAGI (reference sequence). Trimming took 8 bases from V and 7 from J, leaving 14 bases between them. This CDR3 contains 13 residues.

The CDR3 nucleotides are TGCGCCAGCAGTAGGGACAGGGCCTACGAGCAGTACTTC. The encoded protein is CASSRDRAYEQYF. V and J are TRBV5-1 and TRBJ2-7, with 9 bases fitting TRBD1. Germline CDR1 and CDR2: SGHRS and YFSETQ. The CDR3 loop spans 13 amino acids. Trimming cost V 5 bases and J 2 bases; bases outside gene matches: 2.

The rearrangement joins TRBV19 to TRBJ1-1, with D possibly TRBD1 on 5 matching bases. The germline V gene encodes CDR1 LNHDA and CDR2 SQIVND (reference sequence). Trimming removed 5 bases from V and 2 bases from J, with 15 bases in between. This CDR3 comprises 15 residues. Here the CDR3 DNA reads TGTGCCAGTAGTGGTACACCGACAGCAAACACTGAAGCTTTCTTT. Translation gives CASSGTPTANTEAFF.

This chain joins TRBV15 and TRBJ2-7; weak D call: TRBD2 (6 bases). Trimming cost V 0 bases and J 7 bases, with 10 bases left between them. This CDR3 comprises 13 residues. The germline V gene encodes CDR1 LNHNV and CDR2 YYDKDF (reference sequence). The CDR3 loop reads CATSREPEGEQYF. The DNA for the CDR3 is TGTGCCACCAGCAGAGAGCCGGAGGGAGAGCAGTACTTC.

The rearrangement joins TRBV4-1 to TRBJ1-2, with D hard to call. CDR3 length equals 16 residues. V was trimmed by 4 bases and J by 4 bases, leaving 19 bases between them. The germline CDR1 and CDR2 sequences are MGHRA and YSYEKL. The DNA of the CDR3 is TGCGCCAGCAGCCTCGGGATGAACCGAAAGACCTATGGCTACACCTTC. Translating it yields CASSLGMNRKTYGYTF.

This chain's CDR3 is CASSLSRTGQTNYGYTF. In DNA form, the CDR3 reads TGTGCCAGCTCACTCTCCAGGACAGGACAAACTAACTATGGCTACACCTTC. The rearrangement joins TRBV18 to TRBJ1-2; TRBD1 agrees at 7 bases. The junction had 11 bases not matched to a gene; V was cut back by 4 bases and J by 0 bases. The CDR3 consists of 17 residues. Germline V gives CDR1 KGHSH, CDR2 LQKENI.

V is TRBV2 and J is TRBJ1-1; maybe TRBD1 (6 bases). V was cut by 6 bases and J by 2 bases, with 16 bases left in between. The CDR3 totals 15 residues. Germline-derived CDR1 and CDR2 are SNHLY and FYNNEI. The CDR3 bases are TGTGCCAGCAGGGGCCGGGGGCGCACAAACACTGAAGCTTTCTTT. This gives the protein CASRGRGRTNTEAFF.

The chain couples TRBV27 to TRBJ1-5, with TRBD1 matching 12 bases. This CDR3 comprises 14 residues. V was pared by 8 bases and J by 5 bases, with 4 bases of the junction left unmatched. Germline loops: CDR1 MNHEY, CDR2 SMNVEV (reference sequence). This CDR3 is CASAGQGAYQPQHF. The CDR3 DNA reads as TGTGCCAGCGCGGGACAGGGGGCGTATCAGCCCCAGCATTTT.

V is TRBV9 and J is TRBJ1-1; TRBD1 might be the D (6 bases). Germline CDR1 SGDLS, CDR2 YYNGEE. V was shortened by 4 bases and J by 6 bases, with 16 bases between the two germline ends. The CDR3 is 14 amino acids. This CDR3 reads CASSPTGGRAEAFF. Here the CDR3 DNA reads TGTGCCAGCAGCCCCACGGGGGGCCGGGCTGAAGCTTTCTTT.

V gene TRBV6-1 combines with J gene TRBJ1-2, with 9 bases that match TRBD1. Per germline, CDR1 MNHNS and CDR2 SASEGT. Germline trimming cut 0 bases from V and 10 bases from J; bases unmatched to any gene: 9. This CDR3 contains 15 residues. The CDR3 coding sequence is TGTGCCAGCAGTGAAGCGCTTCGGGGACAGGGCCTCTACACCTTC. This encodes CASSEALRGQGLYTF.